The rows below give T cell receptor beta chains drawn from one sample of a study of T cell repertoires in cytomegalovirus infection. Each CDR3 protein is one row after TCRdb ran MiXCR on the reads. The sample has some 300,000 distinct CDR3 sequences; around 10% are singletons. Sequencing was carried out using PBMCs. Receptors originate from a human donor in good health (CMV status not recorded). Some clones in this sample may be carry-over from other donors' samples. Both conserved end residues are part of each CDR3. Fields, in order: J gene, V gene, clone size, D gene, CDR3 DNA, CDR3 protein. D genes are given only for firm matches. Expanded clones get a size class; other rows say once, few or many, or leave the size out.

TRBJ2-3	TRBV20-1	many	TRBD2	TGCAGTGCCGGAGGTAGCGGGCTCACAGATACGCAGTATTTT	CSAGGSGLTDTQYF
TRBJ2-5	TRBV20-1	-	TRBD1	TGCAGTGCTTATGACAGGGGGGGAGGAGAGACCCAGTACTTC	CSAYDRGGGETQYF
TRBJ1-5	TRBV2	few	-	TGTGCCAGCAGTATAGACGGAGGTTCGGGTCAGCCCCAGCATTTT	CASSIDGGSGQPQHF
TRBJ1-5	TRBV28	many	-	TGTGCCAGCAGCTACGGTTTGGAGCAGCCCCAGCATTTT	CASSYGLEQPQHF
TRBJ2-3	TRBV7-9	many	-	TGTGCCAGCAGCTTAGAGGGACTTCCCACAGATACGCAGTATTTT	CASSLEGLPTDTQYF
TRBJ2-1	TRBV5-1	many	TRBD2	TGCGCCAGCAGCCCCAGGACTAGCGGGGGGTACAATGAGCAGTTCTTC	CASSPRTSGGYNEQFF
TRBJ1-4	TRBV5-6	many	TRBD1	TGTGCCAGCAGCTCCGGACAGGGAGGAGAAAAACTGTTTTTT	CASSSGQGGEKLFF
TRBJ1-1	TRBV10-3	few	TRBD1	TGTGCCATCAGAAGAGGACAGGATACGAACACTGAAGCTTTCTTT	CAIRRGQDTNTEAFF
TRBJ2-3	TRBV29-1	once	-	TGCAGCGTTGGGGGGTGGGGGAGGAGCACAGATACGCAGTATTTT	CSVGGWGRSTDTQYF
TRBJ2-7	TRBV19	many	TRBD1	TGTGCCAGTAACGAAGGGACAGGGGGATCGCGGGAGCAGTACTTC	CASNEGTGGSREQYF
TRBJ1-1	TRBV19	many	TRBD1	TGTGCCAGTAGTACCAAGACAGGGATCACTGAAGCTTTCTTT	CASSTKTGITEAFF
TRBJ2-5	TRBV2	many	-	TGTGCCAGCAGTGAAGGGACTGGGGAAGAGACCCAGTACTTC	CASSEGTGEETQYF
TRBJ1-1	TRBV6-5	many	TRBD1	TGTGCCAGCAGTTACTCCGGACAGGGGGAGAAAGCTTTCTTT	CASSYSGQGEKAFF
TRBJ2-1	TRBV27	many	-	TGTGCCAGCAGTTTACCTCAGGGTCCCTACAATGAGCAGTTCTTC	CASSLPQGPYNEQFF
TRBJ1-1	TRBV4-1	many	TRBD1	TGCGCCAGCAGCCAGATGGGACAGGGGATTTCGGACACTGAAGCTTTCTTT	CASSQMGQGISDTEAFF
TRBJ2-3	TRBV10-2	-	-	TGCGCCAGCAGTGCCGTGAAGGCCGGGGACACGCAGTATTTT	CASSAVKAGDTQYF
TRBJ2-5	TRBV7-6	once	-	TGTGCCAGCAGCCCCCGTACGGGAGAGACCCAGTACTTC	CASSPRTGETQYF
TRBJ1-4	TRBV6-5	many	-	TGTGCCAGCAGTTACTCGAACCGTCGGAATGAAAAACTGTTTTTT	CASSYSNRRNEKLFF
TRBJ2-1	TRBV5-1	-	-	TGCGCCAGCAGCTTGGATCAGGGGAGCCACAATGAGCAGTTCTTC	CASSLDQGSHNEQFF
TRBJ1-2	TRBV20-1	-	-	TGCAGTGCTAGAGACCCCCCGGCGGTGAACTATGGCTACACCTTC	CSARDPPAVNYGYTF
TRBJ1-3	TRBV28	-	-	TGTGCCAGCAGTTCGGCAGGGGAGGGAAACACCATATATTTT	CASSSAGEGNTIYF
TRBJ2-7	TRBV12-3/TRBV12-4	-	-	TGTGCCACCGCCCAGGGTTACTACGAGCAGTACTTC	CATAQGYYEQYF
TRBJ2-1	TRBV19	-	TRBD1	TGTGCCAGTAGTATCGAGGGACAGGGGGAAACTGAGCAGTTCTTC	CASSIEGQGETEQFF